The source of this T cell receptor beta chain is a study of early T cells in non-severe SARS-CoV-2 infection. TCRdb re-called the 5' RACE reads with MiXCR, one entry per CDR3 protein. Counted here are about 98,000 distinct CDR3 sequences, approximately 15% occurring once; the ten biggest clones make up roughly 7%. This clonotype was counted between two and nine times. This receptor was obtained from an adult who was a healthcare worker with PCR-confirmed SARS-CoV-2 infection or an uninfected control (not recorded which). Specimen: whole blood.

The chain's CDR3 is CASSAGRNTEAFF. Here the CDR3 DNA reads TGTGCCAGCAGTGCCGGACGGAACACTGAAGCTTTCTTT. The J gene is TRBJ1-1, the V gene TRBV6-4; unclear D gene. The CDR3 extends over 13 amino acids. Germline V CDR1 and CDR2: MRHNA, SNTAGT. Trimming cost V 4 bases and J 1 base, with 7 bases left between them.